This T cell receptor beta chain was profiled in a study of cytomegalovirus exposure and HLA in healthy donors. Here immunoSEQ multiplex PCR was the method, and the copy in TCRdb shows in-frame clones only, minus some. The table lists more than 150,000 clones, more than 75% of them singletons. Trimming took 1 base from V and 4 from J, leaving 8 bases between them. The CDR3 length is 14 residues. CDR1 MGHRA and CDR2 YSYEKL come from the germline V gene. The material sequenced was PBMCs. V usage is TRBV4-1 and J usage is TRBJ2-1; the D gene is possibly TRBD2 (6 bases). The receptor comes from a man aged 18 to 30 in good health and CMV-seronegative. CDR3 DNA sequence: TGCGCCAGCAGCCAAGTTGGGGGGTACAATGAGCAGTTCTTC. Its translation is CASSQVGGYNEQFF.